This TCR beta chain was documented in a study of blood T cell repertoires in COVID-19. The authors' processing: The authors estimated nucleated cell counts from reference gene primer amplification. The method was immunoSEQ multiplex PCR; TCRdb's version includes in-frame clones alone and lacks a portion of them. V and J calls and clone size follow that table, whereas D and trimming were derived from the DNA. Of 270,000 or so clones listed, more than 75% were seen once; the top ten hold about 2.3%. The germline gives CDR1 MGHRA, CDR2 YSYEKL. This CDR3 comprises 17 residues. The ends lost 0 bases at V and 5 bases at J; junction bases unmatched: 10.

This sequence originates from a woman aged 40 to 49 with acute COVID-19. Sequenced: PBMCs or T cells enriched from blood (not recorded which). V usage is TRBV4-1 and J usage is TRBJ2-3; 8 bases align to TRBD1. The CDR3 nucleotides read TGCGCCAGCAGCCAAGAATCGCGGGCAGGGGGCAGAGATACGCAGTATTTT. Encoded protein: CASSQESRAGGRDTQYF.